The 17 T cell receptor beta chains in this list originate from one sample, sequenced in a study of chemoradiotherapy in HPV16-positive cancers. The protocol was immunoSEQ multiplex PCR, while the TCRdb copy is restricted to in-frame clones and leaves out a portion. The data show several thousand clones, 86% seen once. The sequencing here drew on tumor tissue, taken from a patient who underwent chemoradiotherapy. The receptors here all came from a human donor with HPV-associated anogenital cancer.

The J gene is TRBJ1-5, the V gene TRBV19; 8 bases agree with TRBD1. With 6 bases clipped from V and 12 bases from J, the junction kept 7 bases outside the gene matches. Germline-derived CDR1 and CDR2 are LNHDA and SQIVND (reference sequence). The CDR3 totals 12 residues. The DNA of the CDR3 is TGTGCCAGTAGGGATCGGGACAGGTACCAGCATTTT. Translation: CASRDRDRYQHF.

This clone was detected a few times. This chain links TRBV5-1 with TRBJ1-3; D remains ambiguous. The CDR3 is 16 residues long. Trimming stripped 1 base from V and 0 bases from J, with 11 bases between. CDR1 SGHRS and CDR2 YFSETQ come from the germline V gene. The CDR3, as DNA: TGCGCCAGCAGCTTGTATGGGCTCAACTCTGGAAACACCATATATTTT. Its protein product is CASSLYGLNSGNTIYF.

The V call is TRBV19, the J call TRBJ2-2; no clear D gene. Trimming cost V 10 bases and J 1 base, with 13 bases left between them. The germline V gene encodes CDR1 LNHDA and CDR2 SQIVND (reference sequence). There are 14 residues in the CDR3. CDR3 amino acids: CATSVGRNTGELFF. For the CDR3, the DNA is TGTGCCACCTCGGTCGGAAGGAACACCGGGGAGCTGTTTTTT.

The genes are TRBV5-5 and TRBJ1-1, with a weak D call TRBD1 (5 bases). CDR1 is SGHKS, CDR2 YYEKEE, per germline (reference sequence). The CDR3 is made up of 14 amino acids. V lost 3 bases to trimming and J lost 3 bases, with 12 bases between them. CDR3 region: CASSYPGGDTEAFF. Here the CDR3 DNA reads TGTGCCAGCAGCTACCCCGGAGGGGACACTGAAGCTTTCTTT.

The CDR3 region has the DNA TGTGCCAGCAGTTTGGGACAGTTGACTGAAGCTTTCTTT. This gives the protein CASSLGQLTEAFF. The chain uses TRBV27 and TRBJ1-1; TRBD1 matches 7 bases. The V gene end was trimmed by 3 bases and the J gene end by 5 bases; junction bases not matched to a gene: 3. Germline CDR1 reads MNHEY; CDR2 reads SMNVEV (reference sequence). The CDR3 has 13 amino acids.

V usage is TRBV6-5 and J usage is TRBJ2-7, with D perhaps matching TRBD1 (6 bases). With 3 bases removed from V and 0 bases from J, the gap between germline ends came to 9 bases. Germline-derived CDR1 and CDR2 are MNHEY and SVGAGI. CDR3 length: 14 residues. The CDR3 reads CASSYTGTSYEQYF. CDR3 DNA: TGTGCCAGCAGTTATACAGGGACCTCCTACGAGCAGTACTTC.

The J gene is TRBJ1-2, the V gene TRBV29-1, with 9 bases identical to TRBD1. The CDR3 runs to 12 residues. In germline, CDR1 is SQVTM, CDR2 ANQGSEA. The trim removed 6 bases at V and 7 bases at J, leaving 6 bases unmatched. CDR3 coding DNA: TGCAGCGTCGGGGGACAGGGAGGTGGCTACACCTTC. It codes for CSVGGQGGGYTF.

This chain uses TRBV4-1 with TRBJ1-4; unclear D gene. CDR3 length: 14 residues. The V gene's germline CDR1 is MGHRA and CDR2 YSYEKL. Trimming stripped 6 bases from V and 6 bases from J, with 14 bases between. The CDR3 DNA is TGCGCCAGCAGGCTTGAAGGGAGCTATGAAAAACTGTTTTTT. It specifies CASRLEGSYEKLFF.

The chain is built from TRBV5-6 and TRBJ2-7; 9 positions agree with TRBD1. The V gene end was trimmed by 2 bases and the J gene end by 6 bases; junction bases not matched to a gene: 12. The germline CDR1 and CDR2 sequences are SGHDT and YYEEEE. CDR3 length: 16 residues. The DNA for the CDR3 is TGTGCCAGCAGCTTCAGGCCTCGGACAGGGGCAGGCGAGCAGTACTTC. This gives the protein CASSFRPRTGAGEQYF.

The V gene is TRBV10-3, the J gene TRBJ1-6; no firm D call. The CDR3 is made up of 12 amino acids. Trimming pared 6 bases from V and 10 bases from J, leaving 10 bases between. The germline CDR1 and CDR2 sequences are ENHRY and SYGVKD. CDR3 coding DNA: TGTGCCATCAGGGGGAGCGAATCACCCCTCCACTTT. Translation gives CAIRGSESPLHF.

In this sample, this clone turned up once. The chain carries TRBV7-2 and TRBJ2-7; D is unresolved. This CDR3 has 13 amino acids. Trimming cost V 1 base and J 6 bases, with 10 bases left between them. From germline, CDR1 is SGHTA and CDR2 FQGNSA. The CDR3 region has the DNA TGTGCCAGCAGCTTAGAAGGGTTGGGCGAGCAGTACTTC. Its protein product is CASSLEGLGEQYF.

The rearrangement uses TRBV5-6 and TRBJ2-2; D may be TRBD2 (5 bases). Trimming removed 0 bases at V and 3 bases at J, with 12 bases between. CDR1 is SGHDT and CDR2 is YYEEEE in the germline V gene. This CDR3 has 16 residues. CDR3 nucleotide sequence: TGTGCCAGCAGCTTGGTGGAGGCTACCCACACCGGGGAGCTGTTTTTT. Protein sequence: CASSLVEATHTGELFF. Filled out from reference TRBV5-6 and TRBJ2-2, the complete variable domain reads DAGVTQSPTHLIKTRGQQVTLRCSPKSGHDTVSWYQQALGQGPQFIFQYYEEEERQRGNFPDRFSGHQFPNYSSELNVNALLLGDSALYLCASSLVEATHTGELFFGEGSRLTVL.

The CDR3 nucleotides are TGTGCCAGCAGTAACGTTATGGAGACCGGGGAGCTGTTTTTT. This sequence encodes CASSNVMETGELFF. The chain recombines TRBV11-2 with TRBJ2-2; no clear D. Germline V gives CDR1 SGHAT, CDR2 FQNNGV. The CDR3 is 14 residues long. Trimming stripped 6 bases from V and 5 bases from J, with 13 bases between.

The chain recombines TRBV6-1 with TRBJ1-4; no clear D. Germline CDR1 MNHNS, CDR2 SASEGT. The CDR3 has 14 amino acids. The V and J ends lost 7 bases and 5 bases respectively, with 14 bases between them. The chain's CDR3 is CASIERGRNEKLFF. For the CDR3, the DNA is TGTGCCAGCATCGAACGGGGTAGGAATGAAAAACTGTTTTTT.

The V call is TRBV7-9, the J call TRBJ2-2; TRBD1 might be the D (5 bases). CDR3 length: 14 amino acids. The V and J ends lost 2 bases and 6 bases respectively, with 10 bases between them. Germline lookup yields CDR1 SEHNR and CDR2 FQNEAQ (reference sequence). The CDR3: CASSLPQGPGELFF. The DNA of the CDR3 is TGTGCCAGCAGCTTACCCCAGGGTCCCGGGGAGCTGTTTTTT.

This chain links TRBV5-4 with TRBJ2-2; 10 bases are a match to TRBD1. J lost 10 bases, V lost 0 bases, and 9 bases had no gene match. Germline V gene lookup returns CDR1 SGHNT and CDR2 YYREEE (reference sequence). CDR3 length: 16 residues. The CDR3 DNA reads TGTGCCAGCAGCTTGGACTGGGGGACAGGGGCCTCGGAGCTGTTTTTT. Encoded protein: CASSLDWGTGASELFF.

This clone was seen more than once but under ten times. V gene TRBV4-1 combines with J gene TRBJ1-2; perhaps TRBD1 as D (5 bases). Trimming shortened V by 2 bases and J by 6 bases, and 13 bases separated the two germline ends. The CDR3 covers 14 residues. The germline CDR1 and CDR2 sequences are MGHRA and YSYEKL. CDR3 nucleotides: TGCGCCAGCAGCCAAAATCAGGGTTGGAATGGCTACACCTTC. Translation gives CASSQNQGWNGYTF.